The 27 T cell receptor beta chains below come from one sample, sequenced in a study of OX40 agonist ivuxolimab in advanced cancers. Clones were sequenced by immunoSEQ multiplex PCR, and TCRdb holds only the in-frame ones, with some missing. Of 65,000 or so clones listed, roughly 85% were seen once; the top ten hold around 2.8%. The source was CD4+ or CD8+ T cells sorted from blood, collected in a trial of the OX40 agonist ivuxolimab. These TCRs come from an adult with an advanced solid tumor such as melanoma, head and neck, liver or kidney cancer.

The V gene is TRBV20-1, the J gene TRBJ2-7; D could derive from TRBD1 or TRBD2 (5 bases each). Trimming left V 5 bases short and J 6 bases short, with 11 bases between. Germline values: CDR1 DFQATT, CDR2 SNEGSKA (reference sequence). The CDR3 runs to 11 residues. The CDR3 sequence: CSAWGRGEQYF. The CDR3 DNA sequence: TGCAGTGCTTGGGGACGGGGCGAGCAGTACTTC.

This clone was observed once. This chain connects TRBV5-1 to TRBJ2-7; 7 nucleotides align to TRBD1. The germline V gene encodes CDR1 SGHRS and CDR2 YFSETQ. J gave up 5 bases and V 0 bases, and 8 bases lay outside the gene matches. The CDR3 spans 15 residues. The CDR3 is CASSLGGQSGNEQYF. The DNA for the CDR3 is TGCGCCAGCAGCTTGGGGGGACAGAGTGGGAACGAGCAGTACTTC.

CDR3 protein: CATEDPVGNTGELFF. The CDR3 DNA sequence: TGTGCCACCGAGGACCCAGTCGGCAACACCGGGGAGCTGTTTTTT. The chain has TRBV10-3 and TRBJ2-2, with D unclear. This CDR3 is built from 15 residues. Germline V gene sequence: CDR1 ENHRY, CDR2 SYGVKD. The V end was cut by 10 bases, the J end by 2 bases, with 17 bases between.

The V and J genes are TRBV6-6 and TRBJ1-6; weak D call: TRBD1 (6 bases). The CDR3 runs to 14 residues. Trimming pared 0 bases from V and 11 bases from J, leaving 11 bases between. Germline CDR1 reads MNHNY; CDR2 reads SVGAGI (reference sequence). CDR3 nucleotide sequence: TGTGCCAGCAGTTACTCGCCAGGGGACGCACCCCTCCACTTT. Translated: CASSYSPGDAPLHF.

The V and J genes are TRBV5-1 and TRBJ2-2; 8 bases align to TRBD1. The germline CDR1 and CDR2 sequences are SGHRS and YFSETQ. This CDR3 comprises 15 residues. V was clipped by 4 bases and J by 6 bases; unmatched bases: 8. The CDR3 DNA sequence: TGCGCCAGCAGCCGGACCAGGGGGCAATCCGGGGAGCTGTTTTTT. Encoded protein: CASSRTRGQSGELFF.

The J gene is TRBJ2-5, the V gene TRBV7-6, with D perhaps matching TRBD2 (5 bases). Germline CDR1 and CDR2: SGHVS and FNYEAQ. With 4 bases removed from V and 4 bases from J, the gap between germline ends came to 10 bases. The CDR3 consists of 13 residues. Written as DNA, the CDR3 is TGTGCCAGCAGCTCGACTAACGCAGAGACCCAGTACTTC. Its protein product is CASSSTNAETQYF.

This sequence joins TRBV7-6 and TRBJ1-6; possibly TRBD1 for D (5 bases). The CDR3 is 15 residues long. CDR1 and CDR2 from the germline V gene are SGHVS and FNYEAQ. V was shortened by 6 bases and J by 8 bases, with 17 bases between the two germline ends. CDR3 residues: CASSRAPGWDSPLHF. The CDR3 nucleotides read TGTGCCAGCAGTCGAGCCCCAGGGTGGGATTCACCCCTCCACTTT.

In this sample, this clone turned up a few times. The V call is TRBV5-4, the J call TRBJ1-6; 7 bases are a match to TRBD1. The CDR3 is made up of 14 amino acids. V shed 5 bases, J shed 14 bases, and the junction held 13 bases outside the gene matches. Per germline, CDR1 SGHNT and CDR2 YYREEE (reference sequence). The CDR3 loop is CASRLGTVGGALHF. CDR3 nucleotides: TGTGCCAGCAGACTCGGGACAGTGGGGGGTGCCCTCCACTTT.

The chain has TRBV9 and TRBJ2-2; 7 positions agree with TRBD2. The germline V gene has CDR1 SGDLS and CDR2 YYNGEE. V lost 6 bases, J lost 3 bases, and 5 bases stayed unmatched. The CDR3 extends over 14 amino acids. The CDR3 bases are TGTGCCAGCAAGCGGGGAGGACACACCGGGGAGCTGTTTTTT. Translation: CASKRGGHTGELFF. The full variable domain, with the rest looked up from reference TRBV9 and TRBJ2-2, is DSGVTQTPKHLITATGQRVTLRCSPRSGDLSVYWYQQSLDQGLQFLIQYYNGEERAKGNILERFSAQQFPDLHSELNLSSLELGDSALYFCASKRGGHTGELFFGEGSRLTVL.

The chain has TRBV5-1 and TRBJ1-6, with a weak D call TRBD1 (6 bases). Trimming pared 0 bases from V and 10 bases from J, leaving 14 bases between. The CDR3 spans 15 residues. The germline V gene encodes CDR1 SGHRS and CDR2 YFSETQ. The CDR3 protein is CASSLGEGGKSPLHF. DNA of the CDR3: TGCGCCAGCAGCTTGGGCGAGGGGGGCAAATCACCCCTCCACTTT. The full variable domain, with the rest looked up from reference TRBV5-1 and TRBJ1-6, is KAGVTQTPRYLIKTRGQQVTLSCSPISGHRSVSWYQQTPGQGLQFLFEYFSETQRNKGNFPGRFSGRQFSNSRSEMNVSTLELGDSALYLCASSLGEGGKSPLHFGNGTRLTVT.

The chain joins TRBV19 to TRBJ2-3; D gene uncertain. The germline V and J ends were trimmed by 4 bases and 3 bases, with 11 bases remaining between them. Germline loops: CDR1 LNHDA, CDR2 SQIVND (reference sequence). The CDR3 covers 14 residues. CDR3 in amino acids: CASSSHHMTDTQYF. The CDR3, as DNA: TGTGCCAGTAGTAGCCACCACATGACAGATACGCAGTATTTT.

J is TRBJ1-2 and V is TRBV5-1; TRBD1 aligns across 9 bases. This CDR3 is built from 13 residues. V dropped 4 bases and J dropped 7; count of bases not matched to a gene: 5. Germline CDR1 is SGHRS and CDR2 is YFSETQ. The CDR3 sequence: CASSIGQGSGYTF. In DNA, the CDR3 is TGCGCCAGCAGCATTGGACAGGGGTCTGGCTACACCTTC.

The chain employs TRBV5-6 and TRBJ2-7, with D unclear. CDR1 SGHDT and CDR2 YYEEEE come from the germline V gene. There are 15 residues in the CDR3. Trimming shortened V by 3 bases and J by 1 base, and 14 bases separated the two germline ends. CDR3 residues: CASSSARTVSYEQYF. The CDR3 DNA reads as TGTGCCAGCAGCTCGGCTCGGACGGTATCCTACGAGCAGTACTTC.

This rearrangement joins TRBV6-5 to TRBJ1-2, with a weak D call TRBD1 (5 bases). Germline CDR1 is MNHEY and CDR2 is SVGAGI. The CDR3 runs 13 residues. The V end lost 2 bases, the J end lost 8 bases, and 12 bases lay between the germline ends. DNA for the CDR3: TGTGCCAGCAGTTACGGGCCAGGGATCGGCTACACCTTC. It translates to CASSYGPGIGYTF.

The rearrangement links TRBV4-3 to TRBJ2-3; D gene ambiguous. V was shortened by 0 bases and J by 0 bases, with 13 bases between the two germline ends. CDR1 LGHNA and CDR2 YSLEER come from the germline V gene. This CDR3 has 17 residues. The CDR3 coding sequence is TGCGCCAGCAGCCAAGATTTGAGGAATCCTAGCACAGATACGCAGTATTTT. Amino acid sequence: CASSQDLRNPSTDTQYF.

V usage is TRBV6-6 and J usage is TRBJ1-3; no clear D. Trimming cost V 6 bases and J 4 bases, with 13 bases left between them. The CDR3 extends over 14 amino acids. CDR1 and CDR2 from the germline V gene are MNHNY and SVGAGI (reference sequence). The CDR3 loop reads CASSQTRDGNTIYF. The CDR3 DNA reads TGTGCCAGCAGCCAGACTCGAGACGGAAACACCATATATTTT.

The V and J genes are TRBV5-1 and TRBJ1-4; 7 bases are shared with TRBD1. The CDR3 contains 14 residues. Germline assignment: CDR1 SGHRS and CDR2 YFSETQ. The J segment lost 5 bases and the V segment lost 5 bases, leaving 6 bases of the junction unmatched. CDR3 protein: CASRVRQGNEKLFF. The CDR3 DNA is TGCGCCAGCAGAGTCCGACAGGGAAATGAAAAACTGTTTTTT.

The rearrangement links TRBV7-9 to TRBJ2-1, with TRBD2 matching 11 bases. In germline, CDR1 is SEHNR, CDR2 FQNEAQ (reference sequence). The length of the CDR3 is 18 residues. Losses at the gene ends were 8 bases for V and 0 bases for J; bases not matched to a gene: 12. CDR3 in DNA: TGTGCCAGCGGCCACCTAGCGGGGGGAAGGAGCTCCTACAATGAGCAGTTCTTC. Residues: CASGHLAGGRSSYNEQFF.

The CDR3 sequence is CATSRDRTDSGYTF. For the CDR3, the DNA is TGTGCCACCAGCAGAGATAGGACAGACTCCGGCTACACCTTC. The chain employs TRBV15 and TRBJ1-2, with a tentative D call TRBD1 (6 bases). This CDR3 has 14 residues. Trimming shortened V by 0 bases and J by 8 bases, and 13 bases separated the two germline ends. Germline CDR1 and CDR2: LNHNV and YYDKDF (reference sequence).

This clone has a single count. This chain connects TRBV5-1 to TRBJ2-5; 8 bases are a match to TRBD2. The ends lost 1 base at V and 2 bases at J; junction bases unmatched: 4. Germline CDR1 is SGHRS and CDR2 is YFSETQ. The CDR3 covers 15 residues. The CDR3 nucleotides are TGCGCCAGCAGCTTGACAGCGGGGGTTCAAGAGACCCAGTACTTC. This gives the protein CASSLTAGVQETQYF.

As for this clone: Relative to the germline gene, one junction end is altered; a read error may explain this. CDR3 region: CASSSIRIGGRQETQYF. As DNA, the CDR3 is TGTGCCAGTAGTTCTATTAGGATCGGGGGCCGTCAAGAGACCCAGTACTTC. V is TRBV28 and J is TRBJ2-5, with D perhaps assigned TRBD1 or TRBD2 (6 bases each). This CDR3 contains 17 residues. Germline assignment: CDR1 MDHEN and CDR2 SYDVKM.

The V and J genes are TRBV10-3 and TRBJ1-1, with D possibly matching TRBD1 (6 bases). The CDR3 is made up of 13 amino acids. Germline assignment: CDR1 ENHRY and CDR2 SYGVKD. V was shortened by 6 bases and J by 4 bases, with 12 bases between the two germline ends. The chain's CDR3 is CAIRQPGATEAFF. The CDR3 coding sequence is TGTGCCATCAGACAGCCAGGGGCCACTGAAGCTTTCTTT.

This clone was recorded once. The J gene is TRBJ2-2, the V gene TRBV2; D call uncertain. This CDR3 comprises 13 residues. The germline CDR1 and CDR2 sequences are SNHLY and FYNNEI. Trimming took 5 bases from V and 4 from J, leaving 8 bases between them. The CDR3 DNA follows: TGTGCCAGCAGTTATGCGGCCACCGGGGAGCTGTTTTTT. The encoded protein is CASSYAATGELFF.

The rearrangement joins TRBV10-3 to TRBJ1-1; tentative D call: TRBD1 (5 bases). This CDR3 spans 16 amino acids. The ends were cut back, 4 bases at V and 3 bases at J, with 18 bases in the middle. The germline V gene encodes CDR1 ENHRY and CDR2 SYGVKD. The CDR3 here is CAISVRRGGRDTEAFF. The CDR3 nucleotides are TGTGCCATCAGTGTAAGGAGGGGAGGGAGGGACACTGAAGCTTTCTTT.

This sequence joins TRBV10-3 and TRBJ2-7, with a tentative D call TRBD1 (5 bases). V was shortened by 3 bases and J by 4 bases, with 13 bases between the two germline ends. In germline, CDR1 is ENHRY, CDR2 SYGVKD. The CDR3 spans 14 residues. The CDR3 bases are TGTGCCATCAGTGATTGGTCCAGGGCATACGAGCAGTACTTC. Amino acid sequence: CAISDWSRAYEQYF.

Regarding this clone: The same CDR3 arises from other DNA sequences in this sample as well. CDR3 in DNA: TGTGCCAGTAGTCGGAGAAGGGAGAACACTGAAGCTTTCTTT. Its translation is CASSRRRENTEAFF. The V and J genes are TRBV19 and TRBJ1-1; unclear D gene. Germline V gene lookup returns CDR1 LNHDA and CDR2 SQIVND (reference sequence). Trimming shortened V by 5 bases and J by 1 base, and 11 bases separated the two germline ends. The CDR3 consists of 14 residues.

The rearrangement links TRBV19 to TRBJ1-2; D gene uncertain. In germline, CDR1 is LNHDA, CDR2 SQIVND (reference sequence). Trimming took 5 bases from V and 4 from J, leaving 14 bases between them. The CDR3 length is 14 residues. In DNA, the CDR3 is TGTGCCAGTAGTCGGCTGGACGGTGGCTATGGCTACACCTTC. Protein sequence: CASSRLDGGYGYTF.